This TCR beta chain was captured by sequencing in a study of T cell repertoires in cytomegalovirus infection. This clonotype showed up many times. The target antigen is unknown. This CDR3 has 14 residues. Looked up from germline, CDR1 is SGHVS and CDR2 is FNYEAQ. V lost 5 bases and J lost 6; bases outside the gene matches: 7. TCRdb redid the calling of the reads with MiXCR, one entry per CDR3 protein. The data show around 900,000 distinct CDR3 sequences, around 31% seen once. The rearrangement links TRBV7-6 to TRBJ1-2; 9 positions agree with TRBD1. This receptor was identified in a human donor in good health (CMV status not recorded). Some clones in this sample may be carry-over from other donors' samples. The sample was cultured CD8+ T cells from PBMCs, taken from culture after CMV antigen stimulation. CDR3 bases: TGTGCCAGCAGCAGCCGGGACAGGGAGCATGGCTACACCTTC. Translated: CASSSRDREHGYTF.